This is a list of T cell receptor beta chains from one sample in a study of T-cell memory formation after mild COVID-19. TCRdb reprocessed the 5' RACE reads via MiXCR and lists one record per CDR3 protein. The table includes under 110,000 distinct CDR3 sequences, 17% detected once. Material: PBMCs or a T cell subset sorted from them (not recorded which). These TCRs come from an adult woman who had mild COVID-19 (a few samples of this study predate the infection). Cell type and time point are not known. Both conserved end residues are part of each CDR3. D genes are given only for firm matches. Size is stated for part of the rows, as once, few or many counts, or as a class when the clone is expanded.

CDR3aa,CDR3nt,v_gene,abundance,d_gene,j_gene
CASRFGSRGTQYF,TGTGCCAGCAGATTTGGCTCCCGGGGGACCCAGTACTTC,TRBV27,few,.,TRBJ2-5
CASSYSFGRGSANEKLFF,TGTGCCAGCAGTTACTCGTTCGGCAGGGGGAGTGCCAATGAAAAACTGTTTTTT,TRBV6-5,few,TRBD1,TRBJ1-4
CASSKGDYGYTF,TGTGCCAGCAGCAAAGGAGATTATGGCTACACCTTC,TRBV7-2,.,.,TRBJ1-2
CASKGLVSEPQHF,TGTGCCAGCAAAGGACTCGTTTCAGAGCCCCAGCATTTT,TRBV2,few,.,TRBJ1-5
CASSSPLAGGPINEQYF,TGTGCCAGCAGCTCACCCTTGGCGGGAGGGCCAATCAACGAGCAGTACTTC,TRBV13,few,TRBD2,TRBJ2-7
CSSLLTDTQYF,TGCAGCTCCCTGCTCACAGATACGCAGTATTTT,TRBV29-1,.,.,TRBJ2-3
CSASDFFPNEQYF,TGCAGTGCTAGCGACTTCTTTCCAAACGAGCAGTACTTC,TRBV20-1,few,.,TRBJ2-7
CASSPTPRGDGYTF,TGTGCCAGCAGCCCCACCCCCAGGGGCGATGGCTACACCTTC,TRBV4-2,few,.,TRBJ1-2
CSVELETGELFF,TGCAGCGTTGAATTAGAAACCGGGGAGCTGTTTTTT,TRBV29-1,many,.,TRBJ2-2
CASSLTGWTGELFF,TGTGCCAGCAGTTTAACAGGTTGGACCGGGGAGCTGTTTTTT,TRBV12-3/TRBV12-4,.,.,TRBJ2-2
CASSIGSAGTEAFF,TGTGCCAGTAGTATTGGGTCGGCGGGAACTGAAGCTTTCTTT,TRBV19,few,.,TRBJ1-1
CASTIGTNTEAFF,TGTGCCAGTACCATAGGCACGAACACTGAAGCTTTCTTT,TRBV19,few,.,TRBJ1-1
CASSSPGSYNEQFF,TGTGCCAGCAGCTCACCTGGATCCTACAATGAGCAGTTCTTC,TRBV7-9,.,.,TRBJ2-1
CASRRENYNEQFF,TGTGCCAGCAGACGGGAGAATTACAATGAGCAGTTCTTC,TRBV7-9,.,.,TRBJ2-1
CATSDWPGTSGKNEQFF,TGTGCCACCAGTGATTGGCCCGGGACTAGCGGGAAAAATGAGCAGTTCTTC,TRBV24-1,.,TRBD2,TRBJ2-1
CASSQVDRGHIEQFF,TGCGCCAGCAGCCAAGTCGACAGGGGGCACATAGAGCAGTTCTTC,TRBV4-3,.,TRBD1,TRBJ2-1
CASSYLRGETQYF,TGTGCCAGCAGCTATCTAAGAGGAGAGACCCAGTACTTC,TRBV6-5,few,.,TRBJ2-5
CAWSPKTTGTSGSGDTQYF,TGTGCCTGGAGTCCGAAAACTACCGGGACTAGCGGGAGTGGAGATACGCAGTATTTT,TRBV30,once,TRBD2,TRBJ2-3
CAISDSDRRANYGYTF,TGTGCCATCAGTGACTCCGACAGGAGGGCTAACTATGGCTACACCTTC,TRBV10-3,few,.,TRBJ1-2
CASSLDRVGGPQETQYF,TGCGCCAGCAGCTTGGATCGGGTGGGGGGACCTCAAGAGACCCAGTACTTC,TRBV5-1,.,.,TRBJ2-5
CASSLLGPTYEQYF,TGCGCCAGCAGCTTACTAGGGCCCACCTACGAGCAGTACTTC,TRBV5-1,.,.,TRBJ2-7
CASSQDSAGLEQFF,TGCGCCAGCAGCCAAGATTCGGCGGGACTTGAGCAGTTCTTC,TRBV4-3,many,.,TRBJ2-1
CASSFFWNREDGTGELFF,TGTGCCAGCAGCTTTTTTTGGAACAGGGAGGACGGCACCGGGGAGCTGTTTTTT,TRBV7-8,medium-sized,.,TRBJ2-2
CASSIDRGNYNEQFF,TGTGCCAGCAGCATCGACAGGGGTAACTACAATGAGCAGTTCTTC,TRBV7-3,few,TRBD1,TRBJ2-1
CAWSPGVGANVLTF,TGTGCCTGGAGCCCAGGGGTCGGGGCCAACGTCCTGACTTTC,TRBV30,.,.,TRBJ2-6
CASSFGTSYEQYF,TGTGCCAGCAGCTTTGGGACCTCCTACGAGCAGTACTTC,TRBV5-4,few,.,TRBJ2-7
CATGTANTEAFF,TGCGCCACGGGGACAGCGAACACTGAAGCTTTCTTT,TRBV4-1,few,TRBD1,TRBJ1-1
CASRGWVGAIENTEALF,TGTGCCAGCAGGGGATGGGTGGGGGCAATTGAGAACACTGAAGCTTTATTT,TRBV12-3/TRBV12-4,.,.,TRBJ1-1
CASSVLEAGELFF,TGTGCCAGCAGCGTTCTCGAGGCCGGGGAGCTGTTTTTT,TRBV9,few,.,TRBJ2-2
CASSLRAPEDGANVLTF,TGCGCCAGCAGCCTTCGGGCCCCCGAGGATGGGGCCAACGTCCTGACTTTC,TRBV4-3,.,.,TRBJ2-6
CASSARLAGGWNEQFF,TGTGCCAGCAGCGCAAGACTAGCGGGAGGGTGGAATGAGCAGTTCTTC,TRBV13,.,TRBD2,TRBJ2-1
CSVLSAQYEINYGYTF,TGCAGCGTTCTCTCGGCGCAGTACGAGATTAACTATGGCTACACCTTC,TRBV29-1,few,.,TRBJ1-2
CASSFGQGGTEAFF,TGTGCCAGCAGCTTTGGACAGGGAGGCACTGAAGCTTTCTTT,TRBV5-6,.,TRBD1,TRBJ1-1
CASRDSGQDQYF,TGTGCCAGCAGAGACTCAGGGCAGGACCAGTACTTC,TRBV6-1,few,.,TRBJ2-7
CASSLVPSGSSYNEQFF,TGTGCCAGCAGCTTAGTTCCTAGCGGGAGCTCCTACAATGAGCAGTTCTTC,TRBV7-6,few,TRBD2,TRBJ2-1
CASSQDRNNEQFF,TGCGCCAGCAGCCAAGACCGGAACAATGAGCAGTTCTTC,TRBV4-3,few,.,TRBJ2-1
CASSLGDTYEQYF,TGTGCCAGCAGCTTAGGGGATACCTACGAGCAGTACTTC,TRBV7-6,.,.,TRBJ2-7
CSARAGLAGDSYEQYF,TGCAGTGCTAGAGCCGGACTAGCGGGAGACAGCTACGAGCAGTACTTC,TRBV20-1,.,TRBD2,TRBJ2-7
CASSEGGAYNEQFF,TGTGCCAGCAGTGAAGGGGGGGCCTACAATGAGCAGTTCTTC,TRBV2,once,.,TRBJ2-1
CASSVEEGAGNTIYF,TGTGCCAGCAGCGTAGAGGAAGGGGCGGGAAACACCATATATTTT,TRBV9,.,.,TRBJ1-3
CASSQGYTSTDTQYF,TGCGCCAGCAGCCAAGGGTACACTAGCACAGATACGCAGTATTTT,TRBV4-3,.,.,TRBJ2-3
CASSQEKLGGYEQFF,TGCGCCAGCAGCCAAGAAAAGCTGGGTGGCTATGAGCAGTTCTTC,TRBV4-3,few,.,TRBJ2-1
CSASRDRSTDTQYF,TGCAGTGCTAGCCGGGACAGGAGCACAGATACGCAGTATTTT,TRBV20-1,few,TRBD1,TRBJ2-3
CSAPTGRASYEQYF,TGCAGTGCTCCTACAGGGCGCGCCTCCTACGAGCAGTACTTC,TRBV20-1,.,.,TRBJ2-7
CAWGLQETQYF,TGTGCCTGGGGGCTCCAAGAGACCCAGTACTTC,TRBV30,.,.,TRBJ2-5
CASSFRTSGSGGTDTQYF,TGTGCCAGCAGCTTTCGGACTAGCGGGAGCGGTGGCACAGATACGCAGTATTTT,TRBV11-1,.,TRBD2,TRBJ2-3
CASSHINGPYEQYF,TGCGCCAGCAGCCATATCAACGGGCCCTACGAGCAGTACTTC,TRBV4-1,few,.,TRBJ2-7
CASSPGTGTAVYGYTF,TGTGCCAGCAGCCCCGGGACAGGGACGGCCGTCTATGGCTACACCTTC,TRBV6-5,.,TRBD1,TRBJ1-2
CASSYSNRDTEAFF,TGTGCCAGCAGTTACTCGAACAGGGACACTGAAGCTTTCTTT,TRBV6-5,few,.,TRBJ1-1
CASSQGSYEQYF,TGTGCCAGCAGCCAGGGCTCCTACGAGCAGTACTTC,TRBV4-2,.,.,TRBJ2-7
CASSLSELEEETQYF,TGTGCCAGCAGCTTAAGCGAACTGGAGGAGGAGACCCAGTACTTC,TRBV7-9,.,.,TRBJ2-5
CASSQQGAHGYTF,TGTGCCAGCAGTCAACAGGGGGCCCATGGCTACACCTTC,TRBV6-5,few,TRBD1,TRBJ1-2
CASSQEAGIPNQPQHF,TGTGCCAGCAGCCAAGAGGCGGGGATACCCAATCAGCCCCAGCATTTT,TRBV4-2,.,.,TRBJ1-5
CASSQAMGISYEQYF,TGTGCCAGCAGCCAAGCAATGGGGATTTCCTACGAGCAGTACTTC,TRBV3-1,.,.,TRBJ2-7